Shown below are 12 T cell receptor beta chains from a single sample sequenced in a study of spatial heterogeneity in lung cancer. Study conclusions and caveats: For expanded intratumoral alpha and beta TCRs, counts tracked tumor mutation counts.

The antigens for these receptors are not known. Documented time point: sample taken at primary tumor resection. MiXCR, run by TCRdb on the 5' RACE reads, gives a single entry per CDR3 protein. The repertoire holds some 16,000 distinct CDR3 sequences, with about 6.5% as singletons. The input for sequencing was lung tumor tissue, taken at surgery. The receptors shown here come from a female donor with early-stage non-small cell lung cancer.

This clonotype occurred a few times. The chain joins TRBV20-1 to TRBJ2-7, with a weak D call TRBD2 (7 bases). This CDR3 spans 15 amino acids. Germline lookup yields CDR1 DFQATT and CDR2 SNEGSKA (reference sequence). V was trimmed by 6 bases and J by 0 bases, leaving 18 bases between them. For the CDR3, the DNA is TGCAGTGCGGACTCAACAGGGAGGGGCTCCTACGAGCAGTACTTC. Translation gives CSADSTGRGSYEQYF.

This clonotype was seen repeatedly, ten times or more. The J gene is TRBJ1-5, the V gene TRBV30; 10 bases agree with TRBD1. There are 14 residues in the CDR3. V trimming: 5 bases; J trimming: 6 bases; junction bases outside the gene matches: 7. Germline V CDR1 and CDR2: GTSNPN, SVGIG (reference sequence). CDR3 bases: TGTGCCTGGGACCGGGACAGGGGCTCTCAGCCCCAGCATTTT. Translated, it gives CAWDRDRGSQPQHF.

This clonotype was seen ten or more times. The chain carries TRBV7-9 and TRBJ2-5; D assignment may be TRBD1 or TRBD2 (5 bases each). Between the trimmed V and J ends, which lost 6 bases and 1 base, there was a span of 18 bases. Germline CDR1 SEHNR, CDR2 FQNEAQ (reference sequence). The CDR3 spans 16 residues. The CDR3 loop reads CASRSPGRSLQETQYF. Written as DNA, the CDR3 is TGTGCCAGCAGATCACCGGGACGGAGCCTCCAAGAGACCCAGTACTTC.

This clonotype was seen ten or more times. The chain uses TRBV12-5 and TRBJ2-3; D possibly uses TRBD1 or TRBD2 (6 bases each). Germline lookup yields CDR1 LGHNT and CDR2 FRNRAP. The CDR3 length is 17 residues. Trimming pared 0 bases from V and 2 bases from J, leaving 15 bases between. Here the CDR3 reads CASGLVVRGGYTDTQYF. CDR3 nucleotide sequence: TGTGCTAGTGGTTTGGTAGTCAGGGGAGGCTACACAGATACGCAGTATTTT.

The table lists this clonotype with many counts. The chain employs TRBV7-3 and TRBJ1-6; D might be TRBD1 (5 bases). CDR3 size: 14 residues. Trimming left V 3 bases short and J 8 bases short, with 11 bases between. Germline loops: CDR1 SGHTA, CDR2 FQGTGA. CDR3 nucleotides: TGTGCCAGCAGCTTCTCTTCGGGGGATTCACCCCTCCACTTT. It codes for CASSFSSGDSPLHF.

The CDR3 DNA sequence: TGCGCCAGCAGCTCCCCGAGGTTGGGGACAGATTCCGCCTATGGCTACACCTTC. It is translated as CASSSPRLGTDSAYGYTF. The chain has TRBV5-1 and TRBJ1-2, with 7 bases fitting TRBD1. The CDR3 extends over 18 amino acids. Losses at the gene ends were 3 bases for V and 4 bases for J; bases not matched to a gene: 18. Per the germline V gene, CDR1 is SGHRS and CDR2 is YFSETQ.

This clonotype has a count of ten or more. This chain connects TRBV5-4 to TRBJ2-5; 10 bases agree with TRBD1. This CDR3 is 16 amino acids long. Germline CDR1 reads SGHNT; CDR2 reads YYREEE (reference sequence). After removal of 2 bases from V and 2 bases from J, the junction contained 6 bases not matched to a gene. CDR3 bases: TGTGCCAGCAGCTTAGAAAGGACAGGGGGTCAAGAGACCCAGTACTTC. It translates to CASSLERTGGQETQYF. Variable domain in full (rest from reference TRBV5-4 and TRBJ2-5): ETGVTQSPTHLIKTRGQQVTLRCSSQSGHNTVSWYQQALGQGPQFIFQYYREEENGRGNFPPRFSGLQFPNYSSELNVNALELDDSALYLCASSLERTGGQETQYFGPGTRLLVL.

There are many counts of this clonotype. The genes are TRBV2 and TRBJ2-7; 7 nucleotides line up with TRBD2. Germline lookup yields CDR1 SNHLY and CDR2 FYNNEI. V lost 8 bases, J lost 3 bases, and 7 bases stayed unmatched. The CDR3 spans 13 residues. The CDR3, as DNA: TGTGCCAGCCGGCGCGGGAGCCTCTACGAGCAGTACTTC. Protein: CASRRGSLYEQYF.

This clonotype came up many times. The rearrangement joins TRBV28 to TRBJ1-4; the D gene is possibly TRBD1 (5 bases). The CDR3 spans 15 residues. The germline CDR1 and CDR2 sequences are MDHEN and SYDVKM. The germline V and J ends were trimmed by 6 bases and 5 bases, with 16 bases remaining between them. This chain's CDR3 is CASSNQGLPNEKLFF. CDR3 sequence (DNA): TGTGCCAGCAGCAACCAGGGACTGCCAAATGAAAAACTGTTTTTT.

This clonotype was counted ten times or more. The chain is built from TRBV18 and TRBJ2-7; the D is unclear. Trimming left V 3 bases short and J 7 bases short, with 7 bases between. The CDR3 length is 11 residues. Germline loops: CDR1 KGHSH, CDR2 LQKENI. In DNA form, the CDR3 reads TGTGCCAGCTCACCCGCGAGGGAGCAGTACTTC. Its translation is CASSPAREQYF.

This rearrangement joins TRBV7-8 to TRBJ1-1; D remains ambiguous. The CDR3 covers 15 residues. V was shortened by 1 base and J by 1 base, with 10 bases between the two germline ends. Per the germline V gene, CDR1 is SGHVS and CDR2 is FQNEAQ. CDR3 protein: CASSLGAHPNTEAFF. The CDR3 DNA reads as TGTGCCAGCAGCTTAGGGGCACATCCGAACACTGAAGCTTTCTTT.

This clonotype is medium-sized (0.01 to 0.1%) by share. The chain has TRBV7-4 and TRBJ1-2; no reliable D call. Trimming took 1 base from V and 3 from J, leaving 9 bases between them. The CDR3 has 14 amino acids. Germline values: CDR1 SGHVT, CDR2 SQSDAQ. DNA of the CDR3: TGTGCCAGCAGCTTAGGAGGGCCCTACTATGGCTACACCTTC. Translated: CASSLGGPYYGYTF.